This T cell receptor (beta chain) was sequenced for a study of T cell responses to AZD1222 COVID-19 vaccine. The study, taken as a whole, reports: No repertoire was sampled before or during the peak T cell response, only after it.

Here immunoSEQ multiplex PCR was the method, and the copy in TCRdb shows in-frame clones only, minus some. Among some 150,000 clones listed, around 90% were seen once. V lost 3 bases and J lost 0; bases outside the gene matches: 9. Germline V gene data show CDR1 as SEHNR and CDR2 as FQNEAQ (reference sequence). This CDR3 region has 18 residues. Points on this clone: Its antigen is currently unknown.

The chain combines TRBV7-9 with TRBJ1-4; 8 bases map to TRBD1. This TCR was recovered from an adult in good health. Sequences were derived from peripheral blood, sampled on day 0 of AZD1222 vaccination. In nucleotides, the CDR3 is TGTGCCAGCAGCTTGCCGGGACAGGTATCATCAACTAATGAAAAACTGTTTTTT. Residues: CASSLPGQVSSTNEKLFF. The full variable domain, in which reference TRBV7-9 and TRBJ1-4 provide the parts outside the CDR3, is DTGVSQNPRHKITKRGQNVTFRCDPISEHNRLYWYRQTLGQGPEFLTYFQNEAQLEKSRLLSDRFSAERPKGSFSTLEIQRTEQGDSAMYLCASSLPGQVSSTNEKLFFGSGTQLSVL.